The source of this TCR beta chain is a study of blood T cell repertoires in COVID-19. Study at large: Sample material is recorded as cDNA or gDNA derived from T cells, B-cell-depleted T cells, or PBMCs.

Produced via immunoSEQ multiplex PCR; TCRdb's table is partial and in-frame only. Here the sample spans 35,000 to 45,000 clones, 75% to 80% being singletons. Germline CDR1 is MNHNY and CDR2 is SVGAGI (reference sequence). This CDR3 contains 12 residues. Trimming at V came to 10 bases and at J to 4 bases, leaving 5 bases not matched to a gene. The sequenced sample was peripheral blood. This clonotype was obtained from a woman between 65 and 79 years old with acute or convalescent COVID-19. The chain couples TRBV6-6 to TRBJ1-1, with 8 bases matching TRBD1. The CDR3 loop is CATGTGGTEAFF. The CDR3 DNA is TGTGCCACCGGGACAGGCGGCACTGAAGCTTTCTTT.